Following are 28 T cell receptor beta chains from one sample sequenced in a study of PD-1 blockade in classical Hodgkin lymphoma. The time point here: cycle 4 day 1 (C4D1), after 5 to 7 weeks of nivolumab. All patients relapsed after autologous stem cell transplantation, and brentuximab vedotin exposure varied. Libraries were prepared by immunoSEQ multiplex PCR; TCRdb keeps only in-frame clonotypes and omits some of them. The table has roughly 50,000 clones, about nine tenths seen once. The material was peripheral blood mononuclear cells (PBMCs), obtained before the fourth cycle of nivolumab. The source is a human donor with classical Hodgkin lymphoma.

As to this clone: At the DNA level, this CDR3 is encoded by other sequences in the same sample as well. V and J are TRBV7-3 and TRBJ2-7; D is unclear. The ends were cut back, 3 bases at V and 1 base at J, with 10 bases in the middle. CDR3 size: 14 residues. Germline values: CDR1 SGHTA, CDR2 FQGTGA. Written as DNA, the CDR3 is TGTGCCAGCAGCTTCCCCCACAAATCCTACGAGCAGTACTTC. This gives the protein CASSFPHKSYEQYF.

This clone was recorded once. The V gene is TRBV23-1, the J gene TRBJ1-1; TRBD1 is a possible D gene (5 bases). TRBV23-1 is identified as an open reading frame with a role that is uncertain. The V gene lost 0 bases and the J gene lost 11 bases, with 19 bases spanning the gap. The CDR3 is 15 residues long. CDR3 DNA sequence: TGCGCCAGCAGTCAATCGAATCGAGTTTGGACAAAGGCTTTCTTT. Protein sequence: CASSQSNRVWTKAFF.

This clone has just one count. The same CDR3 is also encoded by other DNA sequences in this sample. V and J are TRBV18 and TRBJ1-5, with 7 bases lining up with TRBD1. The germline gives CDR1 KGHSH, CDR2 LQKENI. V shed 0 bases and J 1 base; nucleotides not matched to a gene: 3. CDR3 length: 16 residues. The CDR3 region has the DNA TGTGCCAGCTCACCACCCGGAGGGGGCAGCAATCAGCCCCAGCATTTT. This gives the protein CASSPPGGGSNQPQHF.

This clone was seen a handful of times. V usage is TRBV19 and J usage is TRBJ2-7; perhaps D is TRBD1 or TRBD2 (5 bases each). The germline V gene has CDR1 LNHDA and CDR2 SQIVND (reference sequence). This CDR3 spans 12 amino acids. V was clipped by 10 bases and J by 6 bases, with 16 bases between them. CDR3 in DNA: TGTGCCACGGGACGAACCCCCTCCGAGCAGTACTTC. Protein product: CATGRTPSEQYF.

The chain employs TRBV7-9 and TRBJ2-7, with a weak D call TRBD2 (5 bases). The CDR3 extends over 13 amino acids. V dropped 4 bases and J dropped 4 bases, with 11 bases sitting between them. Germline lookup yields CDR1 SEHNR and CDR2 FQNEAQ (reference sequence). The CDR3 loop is CASSSRALYEQYF. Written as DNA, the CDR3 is TGTGCCAGCAGCTCGAGGGCCCTGTACGAGCAGTACTTC.

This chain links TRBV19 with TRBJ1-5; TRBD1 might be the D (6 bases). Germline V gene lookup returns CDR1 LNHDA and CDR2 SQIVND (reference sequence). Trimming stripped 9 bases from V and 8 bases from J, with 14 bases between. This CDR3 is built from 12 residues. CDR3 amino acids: CASSDRLEPQHF. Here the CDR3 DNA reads TGTGCCAGCTCCGACAGGCTGGAGCCCCAGCATTTT.

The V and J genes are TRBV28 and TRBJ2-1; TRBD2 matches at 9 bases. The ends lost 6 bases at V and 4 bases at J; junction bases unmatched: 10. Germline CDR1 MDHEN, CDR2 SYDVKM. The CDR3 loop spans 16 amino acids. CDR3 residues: CASSRGLAGYYNEQFF. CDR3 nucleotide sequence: TGTGCCAGCAGCCGGGGGCTAGCGGGGTATTACAATGAGCAGTTCTTC.

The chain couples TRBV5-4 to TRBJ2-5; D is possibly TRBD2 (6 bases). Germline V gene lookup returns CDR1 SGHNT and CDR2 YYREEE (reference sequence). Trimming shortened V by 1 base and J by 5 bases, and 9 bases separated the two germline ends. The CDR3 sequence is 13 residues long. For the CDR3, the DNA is TGTGCCAGCAGCTTGAGTCTAGCGGAGACCCAGTACTTC. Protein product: CASSLSLAETQYF.

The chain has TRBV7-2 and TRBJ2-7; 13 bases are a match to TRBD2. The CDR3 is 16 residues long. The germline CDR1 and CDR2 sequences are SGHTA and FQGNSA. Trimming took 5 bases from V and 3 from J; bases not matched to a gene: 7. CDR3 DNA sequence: TGTGCCAGCAGCAAAACTAGCGGGGGGGTGCGCTACGAGCAGTACTTC. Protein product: CASSKTSGGVRYEQYF.

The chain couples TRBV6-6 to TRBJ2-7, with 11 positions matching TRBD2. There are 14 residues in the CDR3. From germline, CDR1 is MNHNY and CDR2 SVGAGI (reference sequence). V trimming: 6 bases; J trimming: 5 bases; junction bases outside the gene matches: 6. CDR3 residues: CASSLTSGKDEQYF. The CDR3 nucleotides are TGTGCCAGCAGCTTGACTAGCGGGAAAGACGAGCAGTACTTC.

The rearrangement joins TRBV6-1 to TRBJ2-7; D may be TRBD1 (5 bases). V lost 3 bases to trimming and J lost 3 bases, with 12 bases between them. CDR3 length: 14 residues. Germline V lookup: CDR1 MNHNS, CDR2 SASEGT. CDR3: CASSEGLGSYEQYF. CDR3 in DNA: TGTGCCAGCAGTGAGGGGCTAGGTAGCTACGAGCAGTACTTC.

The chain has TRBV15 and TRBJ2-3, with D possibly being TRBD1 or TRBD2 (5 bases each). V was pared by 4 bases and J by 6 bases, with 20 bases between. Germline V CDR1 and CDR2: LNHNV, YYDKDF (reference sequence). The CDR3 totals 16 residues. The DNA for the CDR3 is TGTGCCACCAGCAAGCCGGGACCCGGGACGGTGGATACGCAGTATTTT. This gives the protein CATSKPGPGTVDTQYF.

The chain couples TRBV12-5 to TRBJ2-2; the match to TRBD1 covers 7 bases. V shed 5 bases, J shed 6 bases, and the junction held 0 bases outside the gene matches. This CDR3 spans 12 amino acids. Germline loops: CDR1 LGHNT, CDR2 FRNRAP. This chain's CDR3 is CASGDRAGELFF. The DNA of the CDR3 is TGTGCTAGTGGTGACAGGGCCGGGGAGCTGTTTTTT. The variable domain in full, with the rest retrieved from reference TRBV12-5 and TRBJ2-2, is DARVTQTPRHKVTEMGQEVTMRCQPILGHNTVFWYRQTMMQGLELLAYFRNRAPLDDSGMPKDRFSAEMPDATLATLKIQPSEPRDSAVYFCASGDRAGELFFGEGSRLTVL.

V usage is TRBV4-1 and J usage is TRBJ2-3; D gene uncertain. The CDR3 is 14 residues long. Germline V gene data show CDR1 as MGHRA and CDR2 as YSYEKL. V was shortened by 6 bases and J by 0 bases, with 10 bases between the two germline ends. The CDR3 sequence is CASSRSFSTDTQYF. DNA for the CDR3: TGCGCCAGCAGTCGTAGCTTTAGCACAGATACGCAGTATTTT.

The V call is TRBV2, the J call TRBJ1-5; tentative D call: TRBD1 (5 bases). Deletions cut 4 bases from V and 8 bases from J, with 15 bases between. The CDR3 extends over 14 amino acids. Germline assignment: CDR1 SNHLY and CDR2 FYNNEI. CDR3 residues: CASSGQPDVEPQHF. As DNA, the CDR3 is TGTGCCAGCAGTGGACAGCCAGACGTGGAGCCCCAGCATTTT.

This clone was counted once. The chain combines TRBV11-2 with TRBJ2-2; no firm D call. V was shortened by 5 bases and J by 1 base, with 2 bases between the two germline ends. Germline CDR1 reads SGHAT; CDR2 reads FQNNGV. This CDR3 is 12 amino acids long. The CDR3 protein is CASSQNTGELFF. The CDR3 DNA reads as TGTGCCAGCAGCCAGAACACCGGGGAGCTGTTTTTT.

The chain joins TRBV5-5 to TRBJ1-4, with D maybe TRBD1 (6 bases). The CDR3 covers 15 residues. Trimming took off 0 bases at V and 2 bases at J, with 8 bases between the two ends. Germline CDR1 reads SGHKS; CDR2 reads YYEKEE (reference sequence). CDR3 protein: CASSLEGGTNEKLFF. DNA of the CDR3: TGTGCCAGCAGCTTGGAGGGGGGCACTAATGAAAAACTGTTTTTT.

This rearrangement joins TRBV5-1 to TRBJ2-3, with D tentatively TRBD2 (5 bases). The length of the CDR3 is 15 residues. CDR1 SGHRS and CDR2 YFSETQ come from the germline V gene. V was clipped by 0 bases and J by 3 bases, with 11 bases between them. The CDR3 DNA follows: TGCGCCAGCAGCTTGGCCGGGGTACGGACAGATACGCAGTATTTT. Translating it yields CASSLAGVRTDTQYF.

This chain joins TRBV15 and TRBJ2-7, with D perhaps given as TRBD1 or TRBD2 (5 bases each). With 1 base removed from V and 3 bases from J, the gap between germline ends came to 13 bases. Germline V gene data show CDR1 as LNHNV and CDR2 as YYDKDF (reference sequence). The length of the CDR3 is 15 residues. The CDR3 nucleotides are TGTGCCACCAGCAGAGGTACGGGAAGGGGCTACGAGCAGTACTTC. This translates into CATSRGTGRGYEQYF.

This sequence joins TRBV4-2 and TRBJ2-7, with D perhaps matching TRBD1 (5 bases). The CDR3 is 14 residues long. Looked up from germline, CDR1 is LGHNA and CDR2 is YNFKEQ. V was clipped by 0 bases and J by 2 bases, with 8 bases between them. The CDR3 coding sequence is TGTGCCAGCAGCCAAGATCTGGGGCCCTACGAGCAGTACTTC. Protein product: CASSQDLGPYEQYF.

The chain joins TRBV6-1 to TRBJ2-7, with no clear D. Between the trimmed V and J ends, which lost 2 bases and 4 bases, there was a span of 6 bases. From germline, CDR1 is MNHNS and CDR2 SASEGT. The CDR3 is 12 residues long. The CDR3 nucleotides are TGTGCCAGCAGTGAAATGAGGTACGAGCAGTACTTC. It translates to CASSEMRYEQYF.

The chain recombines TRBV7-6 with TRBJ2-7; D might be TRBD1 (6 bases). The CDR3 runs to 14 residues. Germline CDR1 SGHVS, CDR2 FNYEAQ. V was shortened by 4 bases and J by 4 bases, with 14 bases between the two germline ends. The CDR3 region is CASSSFRGKYEQYF. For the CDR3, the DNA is TGTGCCAGCAGCTCCTTTAGGGGGAAATACGAGCAGTACTTC.

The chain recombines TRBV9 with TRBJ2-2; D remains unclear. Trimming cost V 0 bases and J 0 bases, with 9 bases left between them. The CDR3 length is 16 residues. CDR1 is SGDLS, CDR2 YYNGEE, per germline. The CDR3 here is CASSVGRLANTGELFF. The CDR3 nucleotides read TGTGCCAGCAGCGTAGGGCGGCTAGCGAACACCGGGGAGCTGTTTTTT.

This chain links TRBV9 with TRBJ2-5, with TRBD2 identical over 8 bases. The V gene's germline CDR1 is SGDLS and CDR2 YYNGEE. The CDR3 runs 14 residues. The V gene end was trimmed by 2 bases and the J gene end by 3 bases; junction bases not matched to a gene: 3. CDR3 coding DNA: TGTGCCAGCAGCGTCGGGGGGGCTGAAGAGACCCAGTACTTC. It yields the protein CASSVGGAEETQYF.

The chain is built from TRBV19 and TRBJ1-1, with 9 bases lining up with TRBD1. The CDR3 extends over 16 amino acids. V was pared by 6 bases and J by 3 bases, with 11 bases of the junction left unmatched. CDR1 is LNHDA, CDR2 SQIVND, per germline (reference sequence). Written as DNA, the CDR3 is TGTGCCAGTAGACCCCAAACAGGGGGCGCCTACACTGAAGCTTTCTTT. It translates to CASRPQTGGAYTEAFF.

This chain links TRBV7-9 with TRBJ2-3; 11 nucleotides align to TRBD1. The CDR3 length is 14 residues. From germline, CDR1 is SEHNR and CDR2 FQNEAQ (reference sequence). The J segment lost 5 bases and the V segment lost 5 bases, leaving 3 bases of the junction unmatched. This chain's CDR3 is CASSPGTGGDTQYF. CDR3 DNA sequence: TGTGCCAGCAGCCCGGGGACAGGGGGAGATACGCAGTATTTT.

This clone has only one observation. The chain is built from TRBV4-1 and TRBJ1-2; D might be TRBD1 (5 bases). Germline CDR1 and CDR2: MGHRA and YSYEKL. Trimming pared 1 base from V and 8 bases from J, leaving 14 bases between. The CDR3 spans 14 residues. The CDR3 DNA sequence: TGCGCCAGCAGCCAAGGGGGAGGGGTTTGGGGCTACACCTTC. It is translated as CASSQGGGVWGYTF.

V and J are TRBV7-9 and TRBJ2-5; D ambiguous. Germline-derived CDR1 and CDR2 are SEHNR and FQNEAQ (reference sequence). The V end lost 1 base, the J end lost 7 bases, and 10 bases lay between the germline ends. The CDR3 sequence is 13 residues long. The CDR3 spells CASSLEMGWTQYF. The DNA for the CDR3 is TGTGCCAGCAGCTTAGAGATGGGATGGACCCAGTACTTC.